These 4 T cell receptor beta chains were all obtained from the same sample, sequenced in a study of immune heterogeneity within non-small cell lung tumors. TCRs were amplified from 600 ng gDNA of bulk tumor per sample. Every primary tumor yielded several biopsies, spaced far apart, that were taken during surgery. Enrolled individuals presented with untreated, newly diagnosed non-small cell lung cancer and received curative surgery. TCR beta CDR3 amplification used multiplex PCR with 32 V and 13 J primers. A single record per CDR3 protein comes from TCRdb applying MiXCR to the multiplex PCR reads. This table has fewer than 7,000 distinct CDR3 sequences, 20% to 25% appearing once. Specimen: lung tumor tissue. These receptors were collected from a female donor with non-small cell lung cancer.

As to this clonotype: At one boundary the junction diverges from the germline segment, which might be a read error. V usage is TRBV20-1 and J usage is TRBJ2-3; 11 bases align to TRBD2. CDR3 size: 16 residues. CDR1 is DFQATT, CDR2 SNEGSKA, per germline (reference sequence). As DNA, the CDR3 is TGCAGTGCTAGATCCGGGACTAGCGGAAACACAGATACGCGGTATTTT. Translating it yields CSARSGTSGNTDTRYF.

About this clonotype itself: A much bigger clone sits one base away, suggesting this may be a read error. The V call is TRBV6-1, the J call TRBJ1-5; TRBD1 aligns across 8 bases. Germline V lookup: CDR1 MNHNS, CDR2 SASEGT. The CDR3 is 14 amino acids. The V gene end was trimmed by 5 bases and the J gene end by 9 bases; junction bases not matched to a gene: 9. The CDR3 DNA follows: TGTGCCAGCAGTCAAGGGACAGGAGGGCGGCCCCAGCATTTT. Residues: CASSQGTGGRPQHF.

By its share, this clonotype is medium-sized. V and J are TRBV11-2 and TRBJ1-5; D gene ambiguous. The CDR3 is made up of 13 amino acids. Germline CDR1 SGHAT, CDR2 FQNNGV. Trimming took off 2 bases at V and 1 base at J, with 3 bases between the two ends. The CDR3 DNA reads as TGTGCCAGCAGCTTAAGCAGCAATCAGCCCCAGCATTTT. Encoded protein: CASSLSSNQPQHF.

The chain recombines TRBV30 with TRBJ2-1, with D perhaps given as TRBD1 or TRBD2 (5 bases each). V lost 4 bases to trimming and J lost 14 bases, with 15 bases between them. This CDR3 region has 11 residues. Germline V gene data show CDR1 as GTSNPN and CDR2 as SVGIG (reference sequence). DNA for the CDR3: TGTGCCTGGATTCCCCGGGACCGAAAGTTCTTC. This translates into CAWIPRDRKFF.